A selection of T cell receptor beta chains follows, all from one sample in a study of T cell responses to AZD1222 COVID-19 vaccine. Produced via immunoSEQ multiplex PCR; TCRdb's table is partial and in-frame only. The sample lists roughly 110,000 clones, about 85% occurring once. The source material was peripheral blood, sampled 28 days after the second AZD1222 dose. The receptors originated from an adult who received the AZD1222 COVID-19 vaccine. The CDR3 runs from the conserved cysteine through the conserved F or W. D genes are given only for firm matches. Clone size is not always given. Where it is, it says once, few, many or a class for expanded clones.

J,V,D,size,DNA,CDR3
TRBJ1-5,TRBV25-1,TRBD1,once,TGTGCCAGCAGGGAGACAGGGAGCAATCAGCCCCAGCATTTT,CASRETGSNQPQHF
TRBJ1-4,TRBV5-1,-,-,TGCGCCAGCAGCTTGGACGGCCCCATAAATGAAAAACTGTTTTTT,CASSLDGPINEKLFF
TRBJ2-7,TRBV27,-,-,TGTGCCAGCAGCCCCCGACCTGGGGTCCGCTACGAGCAGTACTTC,CASSPRPGVRYEQYF
TRBJ2-7,TRBV28,-,-,TGTGCCAGCAGTCTCAGGGGTGGGGGCAGCTCCTACGAGCAGTACTTC,CASSLRGGGSSYEQYF
TRBJ1-1,TRBV6-5,-,-,TGTGCCAGCACCCTAGGGTCGGAGAACACTGAAGCTTTCTTT,CASTLGSENTEAFF
TRBJ2-7,TRBV7-7,TRBD1,once,TGTGCTAGCAGCACGGGGACAGGGCGCGAGCAGTACTTC,CASSTGTGREQYF
TRBJ1-3,TRBV28,-,-,TGTGCCAGTAGGGGTTCGGGAAACACCATATATTTT,CASRGSGNTIYF
TRBJ2-2,TRBV30,TRBD1,-,TGTGCCTGGAGTTTGGGACAGGGGGCGCCCACCGGGGAGCTGTTTTTT,CAWSLGQGAPTGELFF
TRBJ1-3,TRBV5-1,TRBD1,-,TGCGCCAGCAGCTTGGGAGACAGGGGGCTCGGAAACACCATATATTTT,CASSLGDRGLGNTIYF
TRBJ1-1,TRBV18,TRBD1,-,TGTGCCAGCTCACCCCAACGACAGGGGGCATCGACTGAAGCTTTCTTT,CASSPQRQGASTEAFF